This passage covers 4 T cell receptor beta chains from one sample sequenced in a study of ipilimumab plus nivolumab after autologous stem cell transplantation. Using immunoSEQ multiplex PCR, the repertoire was profiled, and TCRdb retains in-frame clones only, with some absent. This sample has about 18,000 clones, with almost 80% found just once. This specimen was PBMCs, taken in a trial of ipilimumab plus nivolumab as post-transplant consolidation. The receptors stem from a male donor with diffuse large B-cell lymphoma.

CDR3 region: CASTKTGSSYGYTF. The CDR3 nucleotides are TGTGCCAGCACGAAAACAGGGTCTTCCTATGGCTACACCTTC. The chain links TRBV6-5 to TRBJ1-2; possibly TRBD1 for D (6 bases). CDR1 is MNHEY and CDR2 is SVGAGI in the germline V gene. The CDR3 consists of 14 residues. Between the trimmed V and J ends, which lost 7 bases and 4 bases, there was a span of 16 bases.

This chain connects TRBV27 to TRBJ1-6; the D gene is possibly TRBD1 (5 bases). This CDR3 is built from 15 residues. Per the germline V gene, CDR1 is MNHEY and CDR2 is SMNVEV (reference sequence). V lost 0 bases and J 2 bases, leaving 5 bases between the germline ends. CDR3 DNA: TGTGCCAGCAGTTTATCCAGGGCCTATAATTCACCCCTCCACTTT. Its protein is CASSLSRAYNSPLHF.

The V and J genes are TRBV5-1 and TRBJ1-3; 7 nucleotides line up with TRBD1. CDR1 is SGHRS, CDR2 YFSETQ, per germline. The V segment lost 4 bases and the J segment 4 bases; nucleotides outside the gene matches: 5. CDR3 size: 14 residues. CDR3 residues: CASSIGDSGNTIYF. CDR3 bases: TGCGCCAGCAGCATAGGGGACAGCGGAAACACCATATATTTT.

V is TRBV7-2 and J is TRBJ2-1, with D perhaps matching TRBD2 (5 bases). The CDR3 is 14 residues long. The V gene's germline CDR1 is SGHTA and CDR2 FQGNSA. V lost 8 bases to trimming and J lost 2 bases, with 13 bases between them. The CDR3 DNA follows: TGTGCCAGCGCTCGGCCGGGGACCTACAATGAGCAGTTCTTC. Its translation: CASARPGTYNEQFF.